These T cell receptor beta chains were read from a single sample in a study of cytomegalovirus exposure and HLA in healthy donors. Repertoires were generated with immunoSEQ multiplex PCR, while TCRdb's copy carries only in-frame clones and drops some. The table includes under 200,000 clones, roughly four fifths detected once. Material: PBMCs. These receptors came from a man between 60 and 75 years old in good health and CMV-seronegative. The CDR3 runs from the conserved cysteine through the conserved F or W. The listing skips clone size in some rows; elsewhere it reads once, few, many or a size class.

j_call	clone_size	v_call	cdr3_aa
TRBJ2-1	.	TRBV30	CAWSVFGLAGGPLQHEQFF
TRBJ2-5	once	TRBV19	CASSTVLQETQYF
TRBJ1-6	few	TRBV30	CAGQLAGFDSPLHF
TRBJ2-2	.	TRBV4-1	CASSQGVPRTGGTGELFF
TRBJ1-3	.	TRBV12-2	CASRWDRAPGNTIYF
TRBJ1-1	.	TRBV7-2	CASSLTGTVNTEAFF
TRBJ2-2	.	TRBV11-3	CASSFAGTANTGELFF
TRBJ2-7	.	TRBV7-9	CASSPRVYEQYF
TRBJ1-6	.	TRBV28	CASSSGEGYSPLHF
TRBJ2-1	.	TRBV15	CATRGGSGTGGPKLYNEQFF
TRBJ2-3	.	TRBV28	CATRKGQGGDTQYF
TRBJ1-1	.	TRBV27	CASSFWGGEAFF
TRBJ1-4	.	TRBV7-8	CASSFSGQVNEKLFF
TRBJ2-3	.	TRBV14	CASGLLGAGGIDTQYF
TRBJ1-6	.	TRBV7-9	CASSPPRQGANNSPLHF
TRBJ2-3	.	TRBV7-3	CASSFSGGATDTQYF
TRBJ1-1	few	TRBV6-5	CASSYVRDTEAFF
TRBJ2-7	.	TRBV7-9	CASSYYTGGAQYF
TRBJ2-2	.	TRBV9	CASSVANSPDTGELFF
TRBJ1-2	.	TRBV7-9	CASSPGQGLDANYGYTF
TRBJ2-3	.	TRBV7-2	CASSLATGTDTQYF
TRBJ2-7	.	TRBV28	CASSTAGTGVSYEQYF
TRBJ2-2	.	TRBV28	CASSWQGMTGELFF
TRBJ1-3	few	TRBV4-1	CASSQDSAGGNTIYF
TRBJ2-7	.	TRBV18	CASSATLAGGAYEQYF
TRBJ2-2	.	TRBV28	CASISGTNTGELFF
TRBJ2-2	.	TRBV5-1	CASRHGGVNTGELFF
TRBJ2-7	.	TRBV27	CASSKGTIDRGIYEQYF
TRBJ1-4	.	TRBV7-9	CASSLGGQVGNEKLFF
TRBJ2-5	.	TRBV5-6	CASRGAGDLQETQYF
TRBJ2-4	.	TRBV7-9	CASSGDRGRTSFYENIQYF
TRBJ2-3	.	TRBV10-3	CAISESGVAGGASTDTQYF
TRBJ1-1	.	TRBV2	CASIGTRGRGEAFF
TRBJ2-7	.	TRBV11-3	CASSFADSSYEQYF
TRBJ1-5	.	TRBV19	CASSSGGAGNQPQHF
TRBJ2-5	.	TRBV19	CASSMTGGLKETQYF
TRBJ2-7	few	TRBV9	CASSVGSSRDKYEQYF
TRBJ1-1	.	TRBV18	CASSPLEGMNTEAFF
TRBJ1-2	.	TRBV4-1	CASSRRQGENYGYTF
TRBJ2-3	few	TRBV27	CASSLWTSGGASGTQYF
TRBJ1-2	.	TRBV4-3	CASSQGYRAGGGYTF
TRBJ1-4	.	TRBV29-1	CSGLERNEKLFF
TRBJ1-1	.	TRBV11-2	CASSLGVRGLTEAFF
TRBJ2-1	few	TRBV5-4	CASSHSSGNNEQFF
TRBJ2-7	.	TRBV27	CASGPGTRSSYEQYF
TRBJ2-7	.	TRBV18	CASSPRVGVGGEQYF
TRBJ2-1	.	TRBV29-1	CSVERYNEQFF
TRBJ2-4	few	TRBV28	CASSPHPSQAKNIQYF
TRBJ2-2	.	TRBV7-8	CASSPRRVFTGELFF
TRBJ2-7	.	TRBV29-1	CSVEDVVAGVFYEQYF
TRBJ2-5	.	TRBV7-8	CASSVAGGQETQYF
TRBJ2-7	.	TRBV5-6	CASSLGLADYEQYF
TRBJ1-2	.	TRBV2	CASSETGGTYGYTF
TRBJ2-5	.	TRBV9	CASSVSAGEYQETQYF
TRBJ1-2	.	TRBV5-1	CASSLGSGPNYGYTF
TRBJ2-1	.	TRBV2	CASSGGLAGVDNEQFF
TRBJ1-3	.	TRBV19	CASSRQTASSGNTIYF